This TCR beta chain was found in a study of T cell repertoires in ileal Crohn's disease. Roughly 0.55 micrograms of biopsy DNA per sample underwent TCRB immunosequencing. Generated by immunoSEQ multiplex PCR, the TCRdb table keeps only in-frame clones and is missing some. Of over 5,500 clones listed, about 83% are singletons. Germline CDR1 reads MDHEN; CDR2 reads SYDVKM. J lost 4 bases, V lost 6 bases, and 10 bases had no gene match. This CDR3 comprises 15 residues. The sample taken for sequencing was ileal tissue. This receptor was taken from an adult with Crohn's disease. The chain has TRBV28 and TRBJ1-1; TRBD1 agrees at 8 bases. CDR3 nucleotides: TGTGCCAGCAGCCTTCTCAGGGGGCGAGGCACTGAAGCTTTCTTT. Amino acids: CASSLLRGRGTEAFF.